A single TCR beta chain is shown here with its context. No cognate antigen has been identified for it. Per-nucleotide qualities are absent, and no much larger clonotype sits a single base away. The data originate from a study of blood T cell repertoires in COVID-19 (dated by TCRdb to about 2020). About the study as a whole: Collaborator samples came from the United States, Italy and Spain and covered acute and convalescent phases of COVID-19. The prospective study material was composed of cDNA or gDNA derived from T cells, B-cell-depleted T cells, or PBMCs. Subjects who had been exposed to COVID-19, were actively infected with it, or had recovered from it provided the deeply sampled blood TCRbeta repertoires that made up the dataset. The repertoires were released in a freely available public database meant as a resource for research on the immune response to SARS-CoV-2. Samples came from the ongoing ImmuneRACE study (first 160 participants) plus 1,254 subjects from 6 global collaborators. The sample metadata nearly always contained a de-identified subject ID, COVID-19 status, age in years and sex. Where available, HLA class I and class II types were obtained from metadata supplied by the sample provider rather than from assay-based typing. Paper-wide results and their limitations: The amount of clinical and demographic metadata varied by source and participant and was provided uncurated.

The collaborating institutions used their own protocols to collect whole blood in K2EDTA tubes. Collaborator samples were shipped for TCRbeta analysis as frozen whole blood, isolated PBMCs, or DNA extracted from either sample type. The CDR3 goes from the cysteine to the phenylalanine over 14 residues. Only the CDR3 portion is preserved as DNA: 42 bases, with reading frame beginning at the first base. Trimming at the junction amounts to 9 bases on V and 3 bases on J, and the germline ends lie 18 bases apart. The germline V gene provides CDR1 SGHTA and CDR2 FQGNSA. The immunoSEQ Assay, a bias-controlled multiplex PCR, was used to amplify TCRbeta CDR3 regions from genomic DNA. As for the authors' bioinformatics: The number of nucleated cells in each sample was estimated from the amplification of reference gene primers within the assay. Sequence reads were collapsed and filtered to measure the absolute abundance of every unique TCRbeta CDR3 rearrangement. For each sample, productive Simpson clonality was calculated by taking the square root of Simpson's diversity index across productive rearrangements. The source is immuneACCESS, and TCRdb retained only in-frame sequences with V and J called. Part of the clones is not carried over; for the studies checked, unresolved V genes explain less than half of this, and the remainder is unexplained. That table supplies the V and J calls and clone size; D and trimming were determined from the DNA. In this sample the table shows 200,000 to 250,000 clones, 65% to 90% of which occur a single time. Together, the top ten hold about 4.8% of the sample.

The sequence is built from TRBV7-2 and TRBJ2-7; TRBD1 could be the D gene, as 5 bases match. Sequencing was done on a sample of peripheral blood. The TCR comes from an older woman with acute or convalescent COVID-19. The DNA sequence is TGTGCCAGTTCACCATCCGCAGGGTTCTACGAGCAGTACTTC. The resulting protein is CASSPSAGFYEQYF.